This T cell receptor beta chain was obtained from a study of T cells in Graves' hyperthyroidism and ophthalmopathy (dated by TCRdb to between 2017 and 2020). Regarding the research as a whole: Peripheral blood samples were taken at initial diagnosis, before any treatment was given. To identify TCR V-J signatures that set the groups apart, the researchers used a discovery cohort of more than 95 patients, made up of 43 with Graves' ophthalmopathy and about 55 with stable Graves' hyperthyroidism. Prospective prediction of ophthalmopathy was tested in an independent validation cohort of 18 to 20 hyperthyroidism patients and some 17 patients who later progressed to ophthalmopathy. The approximately 95 discovery patients were divided at random into training and test sets in a 7:3 ratio. The study also compared thyroid tissue and blood T-cell repertoires from 6 or 7 Graves' hyperthyroidism patients. After blood sampling, hyperthyroidism patients were treated with methimazole at a starting dose of 30 mg daily, and ophthalmopathy patients were treated with high-dose intravenous methylprednisolone. The paper describes TCR Vbeta CDR3 sequencing of roughly 130 peripheral blood samples, made up of 43 ophthalmopathy patients, roughly 80 hyperthyroidism patients and some 17 progressor patients. Overall study outcomes, separate from this receptor: Sample size was not statistically predetermined, and blinding of investigators to group allocation was not performed. A model built on a 13 V-J signature distinguished ophthalmopathy from stable hyperthyroidism, reaching around 90% sensitivity and approximately 81% specificity in cross-validation and 80%/75% in testing. In validation, the model predicted progression to ophthalmopathy a median of 6.5 months before onset, with 65% to 71% sensitivity and roughly 77% specificity. Most expanded thyroid clonotypes (frequency above 0.001) were also detected in blood, suggesting blood repertoires may reflect thyroid immune responses.

CDR1 and CDR2 (SQVTM, ANQGSEA) derive from the germline V gene. Relative to germline, V is missing 4 bases and J is missing 4 bases, with 9 bases of the junction outside any gene match. Counted from cysteine to phenylalanine, this CDR3 has 15 amino acids. CDR3 DNA only is kept here, 45 bases in frame from base 1. As concerns this clonotype: Its antigen has not been determined. Per-base quality was not reported, and no clone a single base away is much larger than it.

A patient counted as having stable Graves' hyperthyroidism if no progression to ophthalmopathy occurred over 18 months of follow-up. Hyperthyroidism patients were newly diagnosed, with disease duration under 2 months, and aged 18 to 65 years. Patients with uncontrolled infections, other autoimmune diseases, pregnancy or lactation were excluded. Clinical symptoms, serum thyroxine and TRAb, thyroid ultrasound, and orbital computed tomography formed the basis for the diagnoses. PBMCs were separated from under 12 ml of fresh peripheral blood using Ficoll-Paque density gradient centrifugation. Trizol reagent was used to extract total RNA, and RNA quality was then checked on an Agilent 2100 Bioanalyzer. TCR beta CDR3 regions were amplified from RNA transcripts. A first-round RT-PCR of the TCR CDR3 used the HTBI primer set with the Qiagen OneStep RT-PCR kit. The libraries were constructed in a second round of multiplex PCR and then size-selected and purified. Sequencing of the libraries was done on an Illumina HiSeq2000 using paired-end 100 bp reads. The published analysis was carried out like this. Raw data were processed with SOAPnuke, discarding reads with adapters, uncalled bases, mean Phred below 15, or no exact constant-primer or identifier match. High-quality paired reads were merged using COPE v1.2.5, and each unique nucleotide sequence was defined as a clonotype. MiTCR v1.1 was used to align the clonotypes against IMGT TRBV, TRBD and TRBJ reference segments. The analysis included only V-J combinations with a frequency above 0.0001, which together covered roughly 99% of the repertoires. The TCS score was defined as the ratio of F50 (clonal expansion) to E x V (chaos), calculated using BLOSUM62-based TCRdist between CDR3 peptides within each V-J. Welch's t-statistics and random forest reduced roughly 530 V-J features to 13, which were used in a naive Bayes classifier (R e1071). Starting from the raw public reads, TCRdb applied fastp trimming at Q25, assembled clones with MiXCR and retained in-frame beta chains. Rows are combined by CDR3 protein, so each entry shows the most common genes and DNA. It is TCRdb's table, rather than the study itself, that gives the V and J calls and clone size. The sample data list hundreds of thousands of distinct CDR3 sequences, and 12% to 15% of these were observed just once. The biggest ten clones account for roughly 10% of the sample.

The sequenced sample was blood. This clonotype was sampled from a woman between 18 and 29 years old with Graves' hyperthyroidism. The sequence is built from TRBV29-1 and TRBJ2-1, with TRBD1 matching 8 junction bases. The DNA is as follows: TGCAGCGTTGTCCAAGGACAGGGAATGTACAATGAGCAGTTCTTC. Its protein product is CSVVQGQGMYNEQFF.